Included here is one T cell receptor (beta chain) sequence, with context. Its antigen is undetermined. One end of the junction does not line up with germline, which may come from a read error. The data originate from a study of tumor and adjacent non-tumor tissue in lung cancer. Study conclusions and caveats: Tumor TCR diversity, when higher, was linked to shorter survival.

The CDR3 spans 16 residues. CDR1 and CDR2 from the germline V gene are MGHRA and YSYEKL. TCRbeta libraries were built with three rounds of nested PCR, modified from ARM-PCR. Each CDR3 protein is one row after TCRdb ran MiXCR on the multiplex PCR reads. The sample comprises more than 45,000 distinct CDR3 sequences, about 70% of which are singletons, and 20% to 30% rests with the top ten. No cell sorting was done before RNA was extracted from the tissue. More than 3 cm separated this lung sample from the edge of the tumor. The sample taken for sequencing was distant non-tumor lung tissue. This chain joins TRBV4-1 and TRBJ2-5; 14 bases map to TRBD2. The sequence was obtained from an older woman with non-small cell lung cancer. The CDR3 DNA sequence: TGCACCAGCAGCCAAGATGGACTAGCGGGGGGTGAGACCCAGTACTTC. Its translation: CTSSQDGLAGGETQYF.